Only a few counts were recorded for the clone carrying this T cell receptor (beta chain). This entry comes from a study of cytotoxic CD8 clonotypes in ibrutinib-treated CLL. Profiling relied on immunoSEQ multiplex PCR, and the TCRdb table lists in-frame clones only, not all of them. The table includes some 80,000 clones, 70% to 80% detected once. Germline-derived CDR1 and CDR2 are MDHEN and SYDVKM. The CDR3 spans 14 residues. V lost 5 bases, J lost 4 bases, and 11 bases lay in between. The sequence was obtained from a human donor with chronic lymphocytic leukemia. The sample consisted of PBMCs, taken after 12 months of ibrutinib treatment. The chain is built from TRBV28 and TRBJ2-2; D possibly corresponds to TRBD2 (5 bases). The DNA for the CDR3 is TGTGCCAGCAGTGGGGTCCGGGGCACCGGGGAGCTGTTTTTT. Its translation is CASSGVRGTGELFF.